This TCR beta chain is drawn from a study of cytomegalovirus exposure and HLA in healthy donors. In the study overall: The 666 first-cohort repertoires shared a platform with the 120 or so validation repertoires, as reported in a later analysis. Regarding the study as a whole: As was reported, the classifier diagnosed cytomegalovirus status with high specificity and sensitivity. Among TCR beta chains, those listed as cytomegalovirus-associated numbered some 170.

Method: immunoSEQ multiplex PCR; TCRdb's copy keeps in-frame clones and lacks some. The sample yields 70,000 to 75,000 clones, 85% to 95% seen once. V was clipped by 2 bases and J by 6 bases; unmatched bases: 0. The CDR3 extends over 13 amino acids. Germline V gene lookup returns CDR1 MNHNS and CDR2 SASEGT. For this clone: Its antigen is still unknown. Other DNA sequences in the sample encode the same CDR3.

Sequencing input: PBMCs. The TCR was taken from a woman in her late teens or twenties in good health and CMV-seronegative. The J gene is TRBJ1-5, the V gene TRBV6-1, with 8 bases aligning to TRBD1. This CDR3 is CASSEQGAQPQHF. CDR3 DNA sequence: TGTGCCAGCAGTGAACAGGGGGCTCAGCCCCAGCATTTT.